This T cell receptor beta chain derives from a study of T cell repertoires in cytomegalovirus infection. Broader study findings: Summed frequency of shared TCR beta families picked out CMV carriers who also had the relevant HLA.

One entry per CDR3 protein results from TCRdb running MiXCR on the reads. The table records some 100,000 distinct CDR3 sequences, about 28% of them present only once. The germline gives CDR1 SGHDN, CDR2 FVKESK. This CDR3 region has 15 residues. V dropped 1 base and J dropped 0 bases, with 10 bases sitting between them. This clonotype was seen only a few times. Its antigen is not identified. The material was CD8+ T cells from cultured PBMCs, obtained from culture after CMV antigen stimulation. The V call is TRBV14, the J call TRBJ2-7; D gene unclear. The clonotype was recovered from a human donor in good health (CMV status not recorded). Some clones in this sample may be carry-over from other donors' samples. CDR3 loop: CASSQGAATSYEQYF. For the CDR3, the DNA is TGTGCCAGCAGCCAAGGAGCAGCCACCTCCTACGAGCAGTACTTC.